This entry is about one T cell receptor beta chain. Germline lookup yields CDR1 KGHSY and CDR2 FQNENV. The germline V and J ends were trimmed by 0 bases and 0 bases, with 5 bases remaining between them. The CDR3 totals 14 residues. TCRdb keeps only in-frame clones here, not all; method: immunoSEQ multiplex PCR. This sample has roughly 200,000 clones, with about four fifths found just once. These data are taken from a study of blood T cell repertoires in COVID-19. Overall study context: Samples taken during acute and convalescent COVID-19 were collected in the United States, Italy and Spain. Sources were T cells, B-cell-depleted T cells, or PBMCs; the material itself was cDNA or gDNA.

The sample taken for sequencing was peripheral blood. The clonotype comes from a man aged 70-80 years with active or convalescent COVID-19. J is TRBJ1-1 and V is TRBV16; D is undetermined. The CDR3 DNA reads TGTGCCAGCAGCCAATCCAGAATGAACACTGAAGCTTTCTTT. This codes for CASSQSRMNTEAFF.